One sample yielded the 2 T cell receptor beta chains listed below, sequenced in a study of blood T cell repertoires in COVID-19. Some clones are missing from TCRdb's copy, which holds only in-frame ones; the method was immunoSEQ multiplex PCR. The sample has about 280,000 clones, nearly 90% seen once. Sequencing was performed on peripheral blood. The source is a young man with active or convalescent COVID-19.

V gene TRBV10-2 combines with J gene TRBJ1-4; a possible D gene is TRBD1 (6 bases). This CDR3 comprises 14 residues. V gave up 8 bases and J gave up 8 bases, with 18 bases separating them. Germline-derived CDR1 and CDR2 are WSHSY and SAAADI. In DNA form, the CDR3 reads TGCGCCAGCCAAGAGGGGGGGTTTGGGGAAAAACTGTTTTTT. This codes for CASQEGGFGEKLFF.

The V gene is TRBV7-6, the J gene TRBJ2-2, with 8 bases aligning to TRBD1. Germline CDR1 and CDR2: SGHVS and FNYEAQ. Trimming at V came to 4 bases and at J to 3 bases, leaving 10 bases not matched to a gene. CDR3 size: 17 residues. The CDR3 coding sequence is TGTGCCAGCAGCTACCCCTCAGGGGGCACTTACACCGGGGAGCTGTTTTTT. Protein product: CASSYPSGGTYTGELFF. The complete variable domain, with remaining parts taken from reference TRBV7-6 and TRBJ2-2, reads GAGVSQSPRYKVTKRGQDVALRCDPISGHVSLYWYRQALGQGPEFLTYFNYEAQQDKSGLPNDRFSAERPEGSISTLTIQRTEQRDSAMYRCASSYPSGGTYTGELFFGEGSRLTVL.